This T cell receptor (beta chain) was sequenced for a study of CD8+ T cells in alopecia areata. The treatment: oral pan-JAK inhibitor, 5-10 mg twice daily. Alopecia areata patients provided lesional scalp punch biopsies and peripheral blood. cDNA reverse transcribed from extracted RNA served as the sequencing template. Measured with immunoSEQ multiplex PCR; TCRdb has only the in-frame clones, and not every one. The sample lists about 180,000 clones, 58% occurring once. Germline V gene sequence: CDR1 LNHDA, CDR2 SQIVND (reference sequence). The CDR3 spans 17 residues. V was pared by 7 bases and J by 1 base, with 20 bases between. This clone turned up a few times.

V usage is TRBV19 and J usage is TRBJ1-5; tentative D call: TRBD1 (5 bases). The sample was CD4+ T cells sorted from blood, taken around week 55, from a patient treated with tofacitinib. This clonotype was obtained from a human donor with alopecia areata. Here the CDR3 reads CASTLSGAEPSNQPQHF. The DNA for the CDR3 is TGTGCCAGTACCCTCTCCGGGGCGGAACCGAGCAATCAGCCCCAGCATTTT.